This T cell receptor beta chain stems from a study of cytomegalovirus exposure and HLA in healthy donors. Study-wide context: Genetic ancestry analysis placed around four fifths of the 398 donors that were genotyped in the Caucasian-associated cluster.

Primers: 60 Vbeta forward and 13 Jbeta reverse. Profiled with immunoSEQ multiplex PCR; TCRdb holds only in-frame clones, not every one. The sample yields about 90,000 clones, over 75% seen once. In this sample, this clone turned up once. In germline, CDR1 is SQVTM, CDR2 ANQGSEA. The CDR3 has 15 residues. J gave up 6 bases and V 6 bases, and 10 bases lay outside the gene matches. The sequence was obtained from a boy younger than 18 in good health and CMV-seronegative. The sequenced material came from PBMCs. The rearrangement links TRBV29-1 to TRBJ2-5; 13 nucleotides agree with TRBD2. This CDR3 reads CSVKTSGRALKTQYF. The CDR3 nucleotides are TGCAGCGTGAAAACTAGCGGGAGGGCCTTAAAGACCCAGTACTTC. The full variable domain, in which reference TRBV29-1 and TRBJ2-5 provide the parts outside the CDR3, is SAVISQKPSRDICQRGTSLTIQCQVDSQVTMMFWYRQQPGQSLTLIATANQGSEATYESGFVIDKFPISRPNLTFSTLTVSNMSPEDSSIYLCSVKTSGRALKTQYFGPGTRLLVL.